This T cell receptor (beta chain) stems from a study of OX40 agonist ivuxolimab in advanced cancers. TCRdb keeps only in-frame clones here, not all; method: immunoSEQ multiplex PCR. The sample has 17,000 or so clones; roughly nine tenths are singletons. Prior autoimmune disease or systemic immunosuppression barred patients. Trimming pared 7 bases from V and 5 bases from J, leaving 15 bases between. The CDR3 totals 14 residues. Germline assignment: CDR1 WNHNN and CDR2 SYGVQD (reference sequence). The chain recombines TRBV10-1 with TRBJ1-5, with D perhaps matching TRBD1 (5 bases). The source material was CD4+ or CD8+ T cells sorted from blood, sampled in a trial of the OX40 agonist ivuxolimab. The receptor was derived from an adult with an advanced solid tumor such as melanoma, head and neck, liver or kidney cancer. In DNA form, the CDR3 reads TGCGCCAGCATCCAAGGGGTGTGTTATCAGCCCCAGCATTTT. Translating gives CASIQGVCYQPQHF.